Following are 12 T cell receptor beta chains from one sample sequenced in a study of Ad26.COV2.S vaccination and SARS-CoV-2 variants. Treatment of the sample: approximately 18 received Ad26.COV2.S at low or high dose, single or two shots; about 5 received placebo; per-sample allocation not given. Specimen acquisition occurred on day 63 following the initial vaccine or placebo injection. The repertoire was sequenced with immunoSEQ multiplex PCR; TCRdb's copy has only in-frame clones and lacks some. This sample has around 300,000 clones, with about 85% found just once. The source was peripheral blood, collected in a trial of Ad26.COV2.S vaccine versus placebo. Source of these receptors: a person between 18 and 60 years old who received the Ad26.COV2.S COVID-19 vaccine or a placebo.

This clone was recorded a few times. CDR3 protein: CASSLPLGGELFF. Written as DNA, the CDR3 is TGTGCCAGCAGCCTCCCTCTGGGCGGGGAGCTGTTTTTT. V is TRBV12-3 or TRBV12-4 and J is TRBJ2-2; no clear D gene. V lost 6 bases to trimming and J lost 7 bases, with 12 bases between them. The length of the CDR3 is 13 residues.

The CDR3 region is CSVAFGSDYEQYF. The CDR3 DNA is TGCAGCGTTGCCTTTGGCAGCGACTACGAGCAGTACTTC. The chain joins TRBV29-1 to TRBJ2-7; no firm D call. Trimming took off 4 bases at V and 3 bases at J, with 13 bases between the two ends. The CDR3 consists of 13 residues. CDR1 and CDR2 (germline): SQVTM, ANQGSEA.

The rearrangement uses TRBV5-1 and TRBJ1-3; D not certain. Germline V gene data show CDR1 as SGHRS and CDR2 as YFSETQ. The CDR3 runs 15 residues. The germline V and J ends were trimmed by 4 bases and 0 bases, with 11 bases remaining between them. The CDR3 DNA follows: TGCGCCAGCAGCCCCGACACCCTCTCTGGAAACACCATATATTTT. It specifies CASSPDTLSGNTIYF.

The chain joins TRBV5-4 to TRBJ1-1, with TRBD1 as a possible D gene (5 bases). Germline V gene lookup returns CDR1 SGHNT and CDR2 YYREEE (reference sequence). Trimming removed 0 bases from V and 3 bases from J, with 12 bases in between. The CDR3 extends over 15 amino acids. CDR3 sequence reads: CASSLAGAGDTEAFF. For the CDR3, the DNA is TGTGCCAGCAGCTTGGCCGGGGCGGGGGACACTGAAGCTTTCTTT.

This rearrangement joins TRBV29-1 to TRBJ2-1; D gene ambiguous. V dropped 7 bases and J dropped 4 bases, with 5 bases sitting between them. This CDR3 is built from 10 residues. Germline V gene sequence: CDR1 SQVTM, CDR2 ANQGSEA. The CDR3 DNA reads TGCAGCGCCCGTTACAATGAGCAGTTCTTC. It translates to CSARYNEQFF.

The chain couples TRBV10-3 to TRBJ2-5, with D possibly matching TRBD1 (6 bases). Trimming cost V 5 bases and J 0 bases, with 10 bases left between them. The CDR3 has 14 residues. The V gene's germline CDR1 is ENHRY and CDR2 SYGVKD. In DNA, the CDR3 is TGTGCCATCAGTAAATGGACAGACCAAGAGACCCAGTACTTC. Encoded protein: CAISKWTDQETQYF.

The CDR3 is CASSLLRFGYTF. In DNA form, the CDR3 reads TGTGCCAGCAGTTTGCTAAGGTTCGGCTACACCTTC. The V gene is TRBV12-3 or TRBV12-4, the J gene TRBJ1-2, with unresolved D. The V and J ends lost 3 bases and 8 bases respectively, with 10 bases between them. This CDR3 contains 12 residues.

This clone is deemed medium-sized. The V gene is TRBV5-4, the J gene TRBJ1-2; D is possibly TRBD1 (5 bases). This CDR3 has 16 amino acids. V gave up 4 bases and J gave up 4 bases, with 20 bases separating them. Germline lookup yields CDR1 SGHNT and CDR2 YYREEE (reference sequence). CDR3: CASSLDILQGPYGYTF. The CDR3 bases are TGTGCCAGCAGCCTGGACATTCTTCAGGGCCCCTATGGCTACACCTTC.

The CDR3, as DNA: TGTGCCAGCACCGTTGGGGGCGGGTGGGAGACCCAGTACTTC. Its translation: CASTVGGGWETQYF. V is TRBV7-8 and J is TRBJ2-5; a possible D gene is TRBD1 (6 bases). With 7 bases removed from V and 5 bases from J, the gap between germline ends came to 17 bases. This CDR3 has 14 residues. The germline V gene encodes CDR1 SGHVS and CDR2 FQNEAQ.

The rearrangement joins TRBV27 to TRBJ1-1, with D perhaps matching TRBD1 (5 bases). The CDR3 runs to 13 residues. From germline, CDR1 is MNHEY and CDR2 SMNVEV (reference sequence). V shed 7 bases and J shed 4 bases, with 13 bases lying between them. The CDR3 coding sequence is TGTGCCAGCACCCCCGGGAGGGGCACTGAAGCTTTCTTT. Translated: CASTPGRGTEAFF.

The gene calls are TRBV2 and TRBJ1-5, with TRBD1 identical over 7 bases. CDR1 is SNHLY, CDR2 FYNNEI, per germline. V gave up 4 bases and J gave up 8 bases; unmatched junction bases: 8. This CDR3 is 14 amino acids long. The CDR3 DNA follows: TGTGCCAGCAGTGGACAGGGACAACGGGAGCCCCAGCATTTT. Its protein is CASSGQGQREPQHF.

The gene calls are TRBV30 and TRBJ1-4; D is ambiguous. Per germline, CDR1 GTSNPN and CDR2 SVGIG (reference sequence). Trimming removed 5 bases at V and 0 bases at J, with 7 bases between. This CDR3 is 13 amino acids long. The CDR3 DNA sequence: TGTGCCTGGCAAGCTGCAACTAATGAAAAACTGTTTTTT. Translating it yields CAWQAATNEKLFF.